The rows below give T cell receptor beta chains drawn from one sample of a study of persistence of HIV-infected CD4 T cells. Their antigens remain unidentified. The data were produced by immunoSEQ multiplex PCR, yet TCRdb's version contains in-frame clones alone and is incomplete. The sample shows around 30,000 clones, roughly 82% of them seen only once. The source material was CD4+ T cells sorted from PBMCs after roughly 20-hour stimulation, sampled from a patient who received antiretroviral therapy. Receptor source: an adult woman with HIV who was CMV-seropositive. Each CDR3 is given with its conserved first and last residue. Each record gives: D gene, J gene, clone size, V gene, CDR3 protein, CDR3 DNA. The D gene is left open where the match is weak. Clone size, where shown, is once, few, many, or a class for clones that have expanded.

D: .; J: TRBJ2-7; size: .; V: TRBV7-8; CDR3: CASARTGGFTANEQYF; DNA: TGTGCCAGCGCCCGGACCGGCGGGTTTACCGCCAACGAGCAGTACTTC
D: TRBD1; J: TRBJ2-5; size: .; V: TRBV11-3; CDR3: CASSSTGEETQYF; DNA: TGTGCCAGCAGCTCGACAGGGGAGGAGACCCAGTACTTC
D: .; J: TRBJ2-7; size: .; V: TRBV6-2/TRBV6-3; CDR3: CASSYMSGFQHEQYF; DNA: TGTGCCAGCAGTTACATGTCGGGGTTCCAGCACGAGCAGTACTTC
D: TRBD2; J: TRBJ2-2; size: .; V: TRBV6-1; CDR3: CASSEALLAGYTGELFF; DNA: TGTGCCAGCAGTGAAGCGCTCCTAGCGGGATACACCGGGGAGCTGTTTTTT
D: .; J: TRBJ1-4; size: .; V: TRBV3-1/TRBV3-2; CDR3: CASTPGGAGEKLFF; DNA: TGTGCCAGCACCCCGGGGGGGGCGGGTGAAAAACTGTTTTTT
D: .; J: TRBJ1-3; size: few; V: TRBV3-1/TRBV3-2; CDR3: CASSNILGLAPSSGNTIYF; DNA: TGTGCCAGCAGCAATATACTCGGTCTCGCACCGAGCTCTGGAAACACCATATATTTT
D: .; J: TRBJ1-4; size: .; V: TRBV12-3/TRBV12-4; CDR3: CASSLGGAEKLFF; DNA: TGTGCCAGCAGCCTGGGGGGAGCTGAAAAACTGTTTTTT
D: .; J: TRBJ2-1; size: .; V: TRBV28; CDR3: CASSSPSFYNEQFF; DNA: TGTGCCAGCAGTTCCCCCTCCTTTTACAATGAGCAGTTCTTC
D: TRBD1; J: TRBJ1-2; size: .; V: TRBV5-6; CDR3: CASSSPQGAIYGYTF; DNA: TGTGCCAGCAGCTCGCCACAGGGGGCCATCTATGGCTACACCTTC
D: .; J: TRBJ2-3; size: .; V: TRBV7-3; CDR3: CASSQGTGGSTDTQYF; DNA: TGTGCCAGCAGCCAGGGGACGGGCGGGAGCACAGATACGCAGTATTTT
D: .; J: TRBJ2-3; size: .; V: TRBV6-4; CDR3: CASSDGTDTQYF; DNA: TGTGCCAGCAGTGACGGCACGGATACGCAGTATTTT
D: TRBD1; J: TRBJ1-1; size: .; V: TRBV27; CDR3: CASSYSQGGAAEAFF; DNA: TGTGCCAGCAGCTATTCCCAGGGGGGCGCGGCTGAAGCTTTCTTT
D: .; J: TRBJ1-2; size: .; V: TRBV5-1; CDR3: CASSLDSLYGYTF; DNA: TGCGCCAGCAGCTTGGACAGCCTCTATGGCTACACCTTC
D: TRBD1; J: TRBJ1-1; size: .; V: TRBV2; CDR3: CASSSGTENTEAFF; DNA: TGTGCCAGCAGCTCCGGGACAGAGAACACTGAAGCTTTCTTT
D: .; J: TRBJ1-1; size: .; V: TRBV30; CDR3: CAWIRPPRTEAFF; DNA: TGTGCCTGGATCCGGCCACCGAGGACTGAAGCTTTCTTT
D: .; J: TRBJ1-2; size: once; V: TRBV6-1; CDR3: CASSRGEGYGYTF; DNA: TGTGCCAGCTCCAGGGGTGAGGGCTATGGCTACACCTTC
D: TRBD1; J: TRBJ2-1; size: .; V: TRBV5-5; CDR3: CASSWLQGVNEQFF; DNA: TGTGCCAGCAGCTGGCTACAGGGGGTGAATGAGCAGTTCTTC
D: TRBD1; J: TRBJ1-1; size: .; V: TRBV5-8; CDR3: CASEIDRGRMNTEAFF; DNA: TGTGCCAGCGAGATCGACAGGGGAAGGATGAACACTGAAGCTTTCTTT
D: .; J: TRBJ1-3; size: .; V: TRBV19; CDR3: CASSSLGTGNTIYF; DNA: TGTGCCAGTAGTTCCCTTGGGACTGGAAACACCATATATTTT
D: TRBD1; J: TRBJ1-6; size: .; V: TRBV4-3; CDR3: CASSQQQQGWPLHF; DNA: TGCGCCAGCAGCCAGCAGCAACAGGGGTGGCCCCTCCACTTT
D: .; J: TRBJ1-3; size: .; V: TRBV19; CDR3: CASSIRPGSGNTIYF; DNA: TGTGCCAGTAGTATCCGTCCGGGATCTGGAAACACCATATATTTT
D: TRBD1; J: TRBJ2-5; size: .; V: TRBV19; CDR3: CASKRTGEETQYF; DNA: TGTGCCAGTAAAAGGACAGGGGAAGAGACCCAGTACTTC
D: TRBD2; J: TRBJ2-5; size: .; V: TRBV19; CDR3: CASSQGLLQETQYF; DNA: TGTGCCAGTAGCCAGGGACTACTCCAAGAGACCCAGTACTTC
D: TRBD2; J: TRBJ2-3; size: .; V: TRBV29-1; CDR3: CSVELATRPDTQYF; DNA: TGCAGCGTGGAACTAGCGACTAGACCAGATACGCAGTATTTT
D: TRBD1; J: TRBJ2-2; size: once; V: TRBV24-1; CDR3: CATSETGVNTGELFF; DNA: TGTGCCACCAGTGAGACAGGGGTAAACACCGGGGAGCTGTTTTTT
D: TRBD1; J: TRBJ1-5; size: .; V: TRBV5-6; CDR3: CASSWNGQGWGQPQHF; DNA: TGTGCCAGCAGCTGGAACGGACAGGGTTGGGGTCAGCCCCAGCATTTT
D: TRBD1; J: TRBJ2-5; size: .; V: TRBV18; CDR3: CASSRQGVETQYF; DNA: TGTGCCAGCTCACGACAGGGGGTAGAGACCCAGTACTTC
D: TRBD1; J: TRBJ1-1; size: .; V: TRBV6-5; CDR3: CASVAGVTGATEAFF; DNA: TGTGCCAGCGTTGCGGGTGTGACAGGGGCCACTGAAGCTTTCTTT
D: .; J: TRBJ1-3; size: .; V: TRBV9; CDR3: CASSAGTAGNTIYF; DNA: TGTGCCAGCAGCGCCGGGACGGCTGGAAACACCATATATTTT
D: .; J: TRBJ2-1; size: .; V: TRBV5-1; CDR3: CASSFRGGTGGEQFF; DNA: TGCGCCAGCAGCTTTCGAGGGGGAACAGGAGGTGAGCAGTTCTTC
D: .; J: TRBJ2-2; size: .; V: TRBV25-1; CDR3: CASSESRAGTGELFF; DNA: TGTGCCAGCAGTGAATCACGTGCGGGCACCGGGGAGCTGTTTTTT
D: .; J: TRBJ2-2; size: .; V: TRBV24-1; CDR3: CATSETVTGELFF; DNA: TGTGCCACCAGTGAGACCGTCACCGGGGAGCTGTTTTTT
D: .; J: TRBJ1-1; size: .; V: TRBV19; CDR3: CASIPGLYAVEAFF; DNA: TGTGCCAGTATTCCGGGATTGTACGCCGTTGAAGCTTTCTTT
D: TRBD1; J: TRBJ1-5; size: .; V: TRBV18; CDR3: CASSLGQASNQPQHF; DNA: TGTGCCAGCTCCCTAGGACAGGCTAGCAATCAGCCCCAGCATTTT
D: .; J: TRBJ1-1; size: .; V: TRBV27; CDR3: CASSRWGANTEAFF; DNA: TGTGCCAGCAGTCGCTGGGGGGCTAACACTGAAGCTTTCTTT
D: TRBD1; J: TRBJ2-7; size: .; V: TRBV3-1/TRBV3-2; CDR3: CASSRGQGRSHEQYF; DNA: TGTGCCAGCAGCCGAGGACAGGGCAGAAGCCACGAGCAGTACTTC
D: TRBD2; J: TRBJ2-7; size: .; V: TRBV7-2; CDR3: CASSLKSTSGGLQSEQYF; DNA: TGTGCCAGCAGCTTAAAATCGACTAGCGGGGGGTTGCAGTCTGAGCAGTACTTC
D: .; J: TRBJ2-2; size: .; V: TRBV19; CDR3: CASKGGALRSGELFF; DNA: TGTGCCAGTAAAGGGGGGGCGCTTCGCTCCGGGGAGCTGTTTTTT
D: TRBD2; J: TRBJ2-7; size: once; V: TRBV24-1; CDR3: CATSDSLPRAGGGEQYF; DNA: TGTGCCACCAGTGATTCCCTCCCGAGGGCGGGAGGGGGAGAGCAGTACTTC
D: TRBD1; J: TRBJ1-2; size: few; V: TRBV5-6; CDR3: CASSPRQGASYGYTF; DNA: TGTGCCAGCAGCCCCCGACAGGGGGCTTCCTATGGCTACACCTTC
D: .; J: TRBJ2-7; size: .; V: TRBV7-2; CDR3: CASSERTFYEQYF; DNA: TGTGCCAGCAGCGAGAGGACTTTCTACGAGCAGTACTTC
D: .; J: TRBJ1-5; size: few; V: TRBV18; CDR3: CASSPTQGDNQPQHF; DNA: TGTGCCAGCTCACCAACACAGGGAGACAATCAGCCCCAGCATTTT
D: .; J: TRBJ1-2; size: .; V: TRBV7-2; CDR3: CASSHQASGTRGGYTF; DNA: TGTGCCAGCAGCCACCAAGCCTCCGGGACCAGAGGTGGCTACACCTTC
D: TRBD1; J: TRBJ1-1; size: .; V: TRBV7-9; CDR3: CASSLMTGVNTEAFF; DNA: TGTGCCAGCAGCCTGATGACAGGGGTGAACACTGAAGCTTTCTTT
D: .; J: TRBJ1-2; size: few; V: TRBV27; CDR3: CASSPEGLYGYTF; DNA: TGTGCCAGCAGTCCCGAGGGCCTCTATGGCTACACCTTC
D: .; J: TRBJ2-6; size: .; V: TRBV9; CDR3: CASSAGVRAGANVLTF; DNA: TGTGCCAGCAGCGCAGGGGTAAGGGCCGGGGCCAACGTCCTGACTTTC
D: .; J: TRBJ1-2; size: .; V: TRBV7-2; CDR3: CASSFSAQQRPRYGYTF; DNA: TGTGCCAGCAGCTTTTCCGCACAACAGCGACCCCGCTATGGCTACACCTTC
D: TRBD1; J: TRBJ2-5; size: once; V: TRBV24-1; CDR3: CATSDPGGRQTQYF; DNA: TGTGCCACCAGTGACCCAGGGGGTAGACAGACCCAGTACTTC
D: .; J: TRBJ1-1; size: .; V: TRBV30; CDR3: CAWSVGAGPMRTEAFF; DNA: TGTGCCTGGAGTGTAGGGGCAGGACCAATGAGGACTGAAGCTTTCTTT
D: .; J: TRBJ1-1; size: .; V: TRBV6-4; CDR3: CASSVSPGNTEAFF; DNA: TGTGCCAGCAGTGTGTCCCCGGGGAACACTGAAGCTTTCTTT
D: .; J: TRBJ1-5; size: .; V: TRBV6-5; CDR3: CASRSDRVGNQPQHF; DNA: TGTGCCAGCAGGTCCGACCGGGTTGGGAATCAGCCCCAGCATTTT
D: .; J: TRBJ1-3; size: .; V: TRBV19; CDR3: CASSTGRYSGNTIYF; DNA: TGTGCCAGTAGTACCGGACGGTACTCTGGAAACACCATATATTTT
D: .; J: TRBJ2-2; size: once; V: TRBV11-3; CDR3: CASSLGRGTGELFF; DNA: TGTGCCAGCAGCTTAGGACGGGGCACCGGGGAGCTGTTTTTT
D: TRBD1; J: TRBJ1-1; size: .; V: TRBV7-2; CDR3: CASSFRGRDTEAFF; DNA: TGTGCCAGCAGCTTCAGGGGGCGCGACACTGAAGCTTTCTTT
D: .; J: TRBJ1-3; size: .; V: TRBV30; CDR3: CAWTAGNSGNTIYF; DNA: TGTGCCTGGACGGCTGGGAACTCTGGAAACACCATATATTTT
D: TRBD1; J: TRBJ1-3; size: .; V: TRBV28; CDR3: CASSSYGQGGNTIYF; DNA: TGTGCCAGCAGTTCCTACGGACAGGGTGGAAACACCATATATTTT
D: .; J: TRBJ1-4; size: .; V: TRBV28; CDR3: CASSLSGGNEKLFF; DNA: TGTGCCAGCAGTTTATCGGGCGGGAATGAAAAACTGTTTTTT